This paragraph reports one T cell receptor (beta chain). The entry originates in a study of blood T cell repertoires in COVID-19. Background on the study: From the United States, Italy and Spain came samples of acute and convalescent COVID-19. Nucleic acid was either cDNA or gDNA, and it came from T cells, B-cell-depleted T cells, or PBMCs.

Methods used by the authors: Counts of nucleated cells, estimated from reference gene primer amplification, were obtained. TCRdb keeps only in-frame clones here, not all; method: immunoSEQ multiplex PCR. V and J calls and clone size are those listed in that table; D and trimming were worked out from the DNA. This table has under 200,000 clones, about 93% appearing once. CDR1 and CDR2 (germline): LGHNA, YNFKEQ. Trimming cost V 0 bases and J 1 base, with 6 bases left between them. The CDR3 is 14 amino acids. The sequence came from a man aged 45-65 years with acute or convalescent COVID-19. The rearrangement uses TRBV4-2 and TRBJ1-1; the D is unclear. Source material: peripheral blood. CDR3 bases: TGTGCCAGCAGCCAAGAAGAACAGAACACTGAAGCTTTCTTT. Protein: CASSQEEQNTEAFF.